The clone carrying this TCR beta chain was seen more than once but under ten times. Its antigen is still unknown. These data come from a study of identical twins. General observations from the study: Models came in too low on out-of-frame TCR alpha sharing in monozygotic twins.

The germline CDR1 and CDR2 sequences are MNHNS and SASEGT. V lost 2 bases and J 12 bases, leaving 17 bases between the germline ends. The CDR3 is made up of 13 amino acids. TCRdb re-derived calls from the 5' RACE reads in MiXCR, one entry per CDR3 protein. Of roughly 570,000 distinct CDR3 sequences listed, around 9.6% are singletons. The same sample was also studied in work on yellow fever vaccine responses in identical twins.

The chain combines TRBV6-1 with TRBJ2-7; D is perhaps TRBD2 (5 bases). This TCR derives from a woman aged 18-29 years in good health. Sequenced input: PBMCs. This CDR3 reads CASSERSGHAGYF. Here the CDR3 DNA reads TGTGCCAGCAGTGAAAGGAGTGGTCACGCGGGGTACTTC.